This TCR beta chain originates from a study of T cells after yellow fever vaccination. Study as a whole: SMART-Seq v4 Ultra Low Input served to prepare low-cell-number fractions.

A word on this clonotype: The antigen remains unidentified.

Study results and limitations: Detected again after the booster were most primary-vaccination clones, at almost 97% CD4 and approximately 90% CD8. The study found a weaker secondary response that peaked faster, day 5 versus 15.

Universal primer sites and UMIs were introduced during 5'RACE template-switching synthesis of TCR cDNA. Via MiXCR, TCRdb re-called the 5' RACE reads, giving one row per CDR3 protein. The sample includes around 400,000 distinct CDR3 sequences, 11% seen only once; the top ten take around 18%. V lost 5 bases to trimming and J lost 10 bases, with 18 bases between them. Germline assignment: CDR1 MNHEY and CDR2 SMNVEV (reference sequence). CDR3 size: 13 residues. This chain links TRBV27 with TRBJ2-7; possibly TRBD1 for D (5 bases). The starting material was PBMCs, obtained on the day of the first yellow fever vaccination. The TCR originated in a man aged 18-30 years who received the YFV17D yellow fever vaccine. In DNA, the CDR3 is TGTGCCAGCAGTCCCTATACCAGGGCCGAACAGTACTTC. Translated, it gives CASSPYTRAEQYF.